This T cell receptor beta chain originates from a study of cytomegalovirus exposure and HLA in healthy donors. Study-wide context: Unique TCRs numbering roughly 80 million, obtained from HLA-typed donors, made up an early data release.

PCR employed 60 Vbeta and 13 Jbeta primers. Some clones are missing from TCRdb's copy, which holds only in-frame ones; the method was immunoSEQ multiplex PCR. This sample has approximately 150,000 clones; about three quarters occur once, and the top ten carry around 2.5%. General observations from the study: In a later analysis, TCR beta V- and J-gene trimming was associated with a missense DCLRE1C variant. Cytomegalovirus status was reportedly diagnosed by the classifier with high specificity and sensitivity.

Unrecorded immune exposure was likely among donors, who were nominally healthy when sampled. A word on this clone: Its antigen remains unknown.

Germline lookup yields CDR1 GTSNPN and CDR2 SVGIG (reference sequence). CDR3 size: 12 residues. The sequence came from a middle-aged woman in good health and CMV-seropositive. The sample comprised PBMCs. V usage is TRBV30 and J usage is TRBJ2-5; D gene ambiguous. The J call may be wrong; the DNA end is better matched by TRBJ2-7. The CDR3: CAWSLYSYEQYF. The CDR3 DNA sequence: TGTGCCTGGAGTTTATATAGCTACGAGCAGTACTTC.